The subject of this entry is one T cell receptor (beta chain). Its target is not known. This sample was taken from a study of healthy donors' naive CD4 and CD8 T cells. General study findings and limits: Roughly 13% of CD4/CD8 propensity variance appeared explained by V, J and CDR3 charge. Reportedly, most V and J gene segments showed naive CD4+ versus CD8+ bias. Positive CDR3 charge linked to CD4+ cells, negative to CD8+ cells.

Per germline, CDR1 MNHEY and CDR2 SMNVEV (reference sequence). V dropped 4 bases and J dropped 1; count of bases not matched to a gene: 6. This CDR3 has 15 amino acids. TCR libraries were built from roughly 0.5 ug of total RNA by linear amplification. In the source study's methods: Sequencing covered fewer than 85,000 rearranged alpha-chain transcripts across four or five healthy donors. TCRdb re-derived calls from the reads in MiXCR, one entry per CDR3 protein. TCRdb, rather than the study authors, made the V and J calls. The sample records approximately 180,000 distinct CDR3 sequences, about 74% being singletons.

The sequence was collected from a pool of human donors in good health; the sample pools cells from several healthy donors. J is TRBJ2-7 and V is TRBV27; 8 bases fit TRBD1. Sequenced input: naive CD4+ and CD8+ T cells sorted from blood, pooled from several donors. CDR3 in DNA: TGTGCCAGCAGTTGGGGGACAGGCTGGTCCTACGAGCAGTACTTC. Its protein is CASSWGTGWSYEQYF.